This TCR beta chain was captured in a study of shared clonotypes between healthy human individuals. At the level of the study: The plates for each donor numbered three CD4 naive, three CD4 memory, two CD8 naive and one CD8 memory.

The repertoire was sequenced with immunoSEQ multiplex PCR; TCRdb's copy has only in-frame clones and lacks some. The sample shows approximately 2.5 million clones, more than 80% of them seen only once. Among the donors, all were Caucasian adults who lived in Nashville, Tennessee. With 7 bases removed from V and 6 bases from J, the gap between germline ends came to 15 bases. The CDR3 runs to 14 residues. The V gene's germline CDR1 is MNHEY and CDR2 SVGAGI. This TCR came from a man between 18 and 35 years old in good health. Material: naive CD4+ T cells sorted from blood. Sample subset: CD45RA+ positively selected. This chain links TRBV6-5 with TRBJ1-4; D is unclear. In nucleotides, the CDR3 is TGTGCCAGCAAAGGTTTGGGGTTAGATGAAAAACTGTTTTTT. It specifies CASKGLGLDEKLFF.